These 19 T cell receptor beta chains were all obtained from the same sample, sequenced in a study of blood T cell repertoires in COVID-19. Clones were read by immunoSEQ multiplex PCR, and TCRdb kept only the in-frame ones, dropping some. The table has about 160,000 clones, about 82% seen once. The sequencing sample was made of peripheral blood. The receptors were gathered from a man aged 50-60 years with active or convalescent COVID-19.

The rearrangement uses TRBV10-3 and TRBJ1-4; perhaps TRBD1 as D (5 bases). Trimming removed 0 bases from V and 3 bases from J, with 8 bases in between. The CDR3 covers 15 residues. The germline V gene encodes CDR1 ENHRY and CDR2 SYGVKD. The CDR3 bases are TGTGCCATCAGTGAGTCCAGGGAGGCTAATGAAAAACTGTTTTTT. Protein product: CAISESREANEKLFF.

This chain's CDR3 is CASSVPGGFSNQPQHF. The CDR3 DNA reads TGTGCCAGCAGCGTCCCGGGGGGCTTTAGCAATCAGCCCCAGCATTTT. V is TRBV5-8 and J is TRBJ1-5; TRBD1 might be the D (6 bases). V was pared by 4 bases and J by 0 bases, with 14 bases between. The germline CDR1 and CDR2 sequences are SGHTS and YDEGEE. CDR3 length equals 16 residues.

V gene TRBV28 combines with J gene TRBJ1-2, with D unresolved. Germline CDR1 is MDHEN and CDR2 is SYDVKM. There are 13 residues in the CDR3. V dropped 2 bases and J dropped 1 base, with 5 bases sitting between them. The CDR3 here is CASSLTVNYGYTF. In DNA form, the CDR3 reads TGTGCCAGCAGTTTAACAGTTAACTATGGCTACACCTTC.

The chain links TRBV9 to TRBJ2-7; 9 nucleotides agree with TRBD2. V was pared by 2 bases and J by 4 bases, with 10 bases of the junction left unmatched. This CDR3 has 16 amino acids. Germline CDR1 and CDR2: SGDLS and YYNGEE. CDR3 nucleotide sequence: TGTGCCAGCAGCGTTAACCCTAGTAGCGGGAGTTACGAGCAGTACTTC. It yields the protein CASSVNPSSGSYEQYF.

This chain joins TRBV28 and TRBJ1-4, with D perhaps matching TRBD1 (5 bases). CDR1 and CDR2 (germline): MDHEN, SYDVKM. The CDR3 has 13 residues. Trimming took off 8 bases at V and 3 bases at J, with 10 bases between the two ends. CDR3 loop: CASLGDSNEKLFF. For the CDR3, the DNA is TGTGCCAGCCTAGGGGATTCTAATGAAAAACTGTTTTTT.

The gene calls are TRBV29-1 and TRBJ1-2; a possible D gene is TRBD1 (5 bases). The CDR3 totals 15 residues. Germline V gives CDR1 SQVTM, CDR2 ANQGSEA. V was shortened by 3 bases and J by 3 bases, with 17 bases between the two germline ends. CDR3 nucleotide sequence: TGCAGCGTTGAGTCGCGGCAGGGTAGTTACTATGGCTACACCTTC. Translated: CSVESRQGSYYGYTF.

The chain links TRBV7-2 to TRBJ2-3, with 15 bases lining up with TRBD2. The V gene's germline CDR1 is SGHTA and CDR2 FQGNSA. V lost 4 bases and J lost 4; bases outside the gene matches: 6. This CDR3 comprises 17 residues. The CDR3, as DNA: TGTGCCAGCAGCTCCCGGACTAGCGGGGGGGCGCCAGATACGCAGTATTTT. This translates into CASSSRTSGGAPDTQYF.

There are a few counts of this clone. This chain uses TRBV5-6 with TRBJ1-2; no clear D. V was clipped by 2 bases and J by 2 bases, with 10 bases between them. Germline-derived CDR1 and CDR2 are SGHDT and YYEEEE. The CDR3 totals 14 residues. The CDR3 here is CASSLHSTNYGYTF. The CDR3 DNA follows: TGTGCCAGCAGCTTACATTCCACCAACTATGGCTACACCTTC.

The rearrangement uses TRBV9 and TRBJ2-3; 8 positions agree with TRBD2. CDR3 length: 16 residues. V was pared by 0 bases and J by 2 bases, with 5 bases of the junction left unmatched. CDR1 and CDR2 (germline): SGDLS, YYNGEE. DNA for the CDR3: TGTGCCAGCAGCGTAGATTTAGCGGGGCCCACAGATACGCAGTATTTT. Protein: CASSVDLAGPTDTQYF.

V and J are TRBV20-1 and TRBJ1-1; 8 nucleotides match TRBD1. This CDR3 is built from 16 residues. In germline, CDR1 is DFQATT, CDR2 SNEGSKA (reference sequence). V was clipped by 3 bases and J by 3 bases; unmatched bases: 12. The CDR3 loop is CSASPGQGFRDTEAFF. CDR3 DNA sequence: TGCAGTGCTAGTCCTGGACAGGGATTTAGAGACACTGAAGCTTTCTTT.

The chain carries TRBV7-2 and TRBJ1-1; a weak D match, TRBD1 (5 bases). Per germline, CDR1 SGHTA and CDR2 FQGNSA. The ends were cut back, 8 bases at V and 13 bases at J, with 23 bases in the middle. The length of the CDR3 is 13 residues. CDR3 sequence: CASAAAGIFFGFF. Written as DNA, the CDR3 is TGTGCCAGCGCGGCGGCAGGGATTTTTTTCGGTTTCTTT.

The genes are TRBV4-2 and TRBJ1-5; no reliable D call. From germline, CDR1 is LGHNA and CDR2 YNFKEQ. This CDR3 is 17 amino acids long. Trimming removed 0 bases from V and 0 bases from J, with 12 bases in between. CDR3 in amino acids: CASSQELRPYSNQPQHF. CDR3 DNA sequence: TGTGCCAGCAGCCAAGAGTTGCGCCCATATAGCAATCAGCCCCAGCATTTT.

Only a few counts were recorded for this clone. The CDR3 spells CASSNGVTGGNEQFF. The CDR3 coding sequence is TGTGCCAGCAGCAACGGGGTGACTGGCGGCAATGAGCAGTTCTTC. The chain combines TRBV9 with TRBJ2-1; maybe TRBD2 (5 bases). The CDR3 is 15 residues long. V was cut by 4 bases and J by 6 bases, with 17 bases left in between. Germline CDR1 SGDLS, CDR2 YYNGEE.

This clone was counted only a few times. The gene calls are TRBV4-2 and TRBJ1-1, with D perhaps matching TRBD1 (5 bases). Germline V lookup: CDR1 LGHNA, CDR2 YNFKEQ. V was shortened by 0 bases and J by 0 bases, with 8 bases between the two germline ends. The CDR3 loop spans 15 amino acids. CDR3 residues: CASSQESGMNTEAFF. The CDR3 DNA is TGTGCCAGCAGCCAAGAATCAGGGATGAACACTGAAGCTTTCTTT.

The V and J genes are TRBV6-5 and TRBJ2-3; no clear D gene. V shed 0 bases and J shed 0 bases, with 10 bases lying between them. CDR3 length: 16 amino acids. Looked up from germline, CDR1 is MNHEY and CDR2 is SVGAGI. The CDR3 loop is CASSYSSVPSTDTQYF. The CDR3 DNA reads TGTGCCAGCAGTTACTCGTCGGTTCCTAGCACAGATACGCAGTATTTT.

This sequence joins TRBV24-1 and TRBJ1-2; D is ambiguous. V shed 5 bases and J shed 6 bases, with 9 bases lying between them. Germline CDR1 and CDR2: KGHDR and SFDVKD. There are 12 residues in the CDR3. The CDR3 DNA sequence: TGTGCCACCAGTGGCGTCCTTGATGGCTACACCTTC. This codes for CATSGVLDGYTF.

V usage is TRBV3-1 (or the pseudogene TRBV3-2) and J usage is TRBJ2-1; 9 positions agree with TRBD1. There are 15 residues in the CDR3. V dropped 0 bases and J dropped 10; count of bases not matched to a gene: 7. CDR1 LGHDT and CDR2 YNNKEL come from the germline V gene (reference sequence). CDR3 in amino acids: CASSQEQGARGEQFF. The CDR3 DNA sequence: TGTGCCAGCAGCCAAGAACAGGGGGCGCGTGGCGAGCAGTTCTTC.

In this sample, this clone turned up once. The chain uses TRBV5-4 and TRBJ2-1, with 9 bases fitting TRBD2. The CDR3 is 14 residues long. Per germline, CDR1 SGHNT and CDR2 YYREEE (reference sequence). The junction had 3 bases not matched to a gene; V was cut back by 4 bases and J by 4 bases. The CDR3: CASSQTSGYNEQFF. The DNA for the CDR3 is TGTGCCAGCAGCCAGACTAGCGGATACAATGAGCAGTTCTTC.

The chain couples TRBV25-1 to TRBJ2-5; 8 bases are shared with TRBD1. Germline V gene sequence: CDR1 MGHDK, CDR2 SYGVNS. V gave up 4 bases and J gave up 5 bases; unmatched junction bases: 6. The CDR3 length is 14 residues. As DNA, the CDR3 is TGTGCCAGCAGTGCTTCGACAGGGGTGGAGACCCAGTACTTC. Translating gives CASSASTGVETQYF.